The clone carrying this TCR beta chain was seen a few times. The antigen remains unidentified. Germline V lookup: CDR1 SQVTM, CDR2 ANQGSEA. This CDR3 is 16 amino acids long. The ends lost 3 bases at V and 1 base at J; junction bases unmatched: 4. The sample comes from a study of spatial heterogeneity in lung cancer. Study-wide background: The donor group consisted of over 60 patients who had untreated, early-stage non-small cell lung cancer. Broader study findings: At resection, ubiquitous expanded tumor TCRs appeared in blood more than at follow-up.

The time point is: blood at routine non-recurrence follow-up after resection. Carried by each TCR cDNA molecule was a unique molecular identifier. TCRdb reprocessed the 5' RACE reads with MiXCR, giving one entry per CDR3 protein. The sample yields about 43,000 distinct CDR3 sequences, approximately 22% seen once. The starting material was PBMCs, obtained at follow-up. The clonotype originates from a female donor with early-stage non-small cell lung cancer. This sequence joins TRBV29-1 and TRBJ2-1; 12 bases agree with TRBD1. The CDR3, as DNA: TGCAGCGTTGAGCCGGGACAGGGGGCTTCCTACAATGAGCAGTTCTTC. Protein product: CSVEPGQGASYNEQFF.